This TCR beta chain was recovered during a study of beta chain features in type 1 diabetes (dated by TCRdb to the late 2010s). Regarding the study in general: Mean age, gender distribution, total cell number and subset yield did not differ between patients and healthy donors. Regulatory and stem cell-like memory subsets were isolated from only 8 patients and roughly 8 healthy donors, whereas naive and central memory subsets came from all 30 or so donors. The study compared the TCRB repertoires of sorted circulating CD4+ T cell subsets in recently diagnosed type 1 diabetes patients with those in matched healthy donors. A total of 85 million to 140 million sorted cells were examined across all samples, and a strong correlation was observed between cell number per subset and RNA yield.

Study-wide findings and limitations: Because cDNA was sequenced instead of genomic DNA, highly expressing activated cells could be over-represented, though the groups showed no difference in activation or CD3 levels. Only small numbers of individuals were included in the HLA sub-analyses, which left unresolved whether HLA type had any influence on TCRB rearrangement. Naive, central memory and regulatory TCRB repertoires appeared to be more alike among patients than among healthy donors. A moderate but significant shortening of TCRB CDR3 length was observed in type 1 diabetes patients in all four CD4+ subsets. At VDJ recombination sites, type 1 diabetes patients had fewer insertions and more deleted nucleotides, which implies abnormalities in thymic rearrangement. PCR may preferentially amplify shorter templates, but because patient and control samples were amplified and corrected together, any resulting skew would affect both groups equally.

The entire amount of isolated RNA was reverse transcribed using the High Capacity cDNA Reverse Transcription Kit, so the sequenced TCRB transcripts were expressed ones. Deep immunoSEQ sequencing was applied to naive, central memory and regulatory T cell samples, giving an average of roughly 3.5 million total reads per sample. Sorted cells were lysed in RLT buffer and RNA was extracted with DNase-treated RNeasy Micro or Mini kits, depending on cell number. Each cell subset was processed separately to prevent cross-contamination, with patient and healthy donor samples processed together. Using the immunoSEQ multiplex PCR, TCRB sequences were amplified from cDNA into 87-bp fragments spanning the CDR3 region. The amplicons were sequenced using the Illumina HiSeq platform. On the authors' methods: PCR bias was computationally corrected using synthetic template baselines, reads within Hamming distance 2 were collapsed, and singletons that could not be merged were discarded. Reads were aligned to IMGT to assign V, D and J genes, CDR3 length, and insertions or deletions at six rearrangement sites. Within each subset, clonotype counts were normalized to sorted cell number, and only after that were true diversity and Gini coefficients computed with the tcR R package. The overlap coefficient, calculated on TCRB nucleotide sequences, was used to quantify repertoire sharing. TCRdb mirrors the immuneACCESS table, restricted to in-frame sequences. Some clones are absent from its copies; in checked studies, under half trace to an unresolved V gene, and the reason for the others is unknown. V and J calls and clone size are copied from that table; D and trimming were computed from the DNA. Present in this sample are 300,000 to 350,000 clones, 7.5% to 9% of which were seen just once. The ten largest clonotypes hold around 0.44% of the sample.

A single peripheral blood draw of about 116 mL on average was collected from each donor into heparinised tubes. Using a panel that included CD45RO, CCR7, CD25, CD127, CD95 and CD27, naive, central memory, regulatory and stem cell-like memory CD4+ T cells were sorted on a BD FACSAria II. Purity was above 95% for every sorted population. Right away, PBMCs were isolated by Lymphoprep density gradient centrifugation and were stained directly, with no culture step. Samples were stained and sorted in pairs, with one healthy donor and one patient per experiment, so that batch effects were minimized. CDR1 SGHRS and CDR2 YFSETQ were looked up in the germline V gene. V sheds 0 bases and J sheds 0 bases, leaving 10 bases between their ends. Inclusive of the bounding cysteine and phenylalanine, the CDR3 is 17 residues long. The read is trimmed to its CDR3 DNA, 51 bases read in frame from base 1. This clone was recorded a few times. The specificity of this receptor is unknown. One base away there is no much larger clone; base qualities are not given.

The chain couples TRBV5-1 to TRBJ2-6, with no reliable assignment of the D segment. The specimen was central memory CD4+ T cells from blood. This clonotype was sampled from a young woman in good health. The bases are TGCGCCAGCAGCTTGGGGGCTACCGACTCTGGGGCCAACGTCCTGACTTTC. Its protein product is CASSLGATDSGANVLTF.